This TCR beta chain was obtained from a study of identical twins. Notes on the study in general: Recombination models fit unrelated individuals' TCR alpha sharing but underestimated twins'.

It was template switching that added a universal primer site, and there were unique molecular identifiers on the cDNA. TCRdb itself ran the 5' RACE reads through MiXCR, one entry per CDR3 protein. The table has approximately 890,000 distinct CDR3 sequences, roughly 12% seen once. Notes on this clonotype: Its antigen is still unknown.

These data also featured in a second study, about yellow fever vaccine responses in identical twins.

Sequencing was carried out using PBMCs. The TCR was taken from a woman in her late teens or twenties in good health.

CDR3 sequence reads: CASRQGGNEQYF. CDR3 bases: TGTGCCAGCAGACAAGGGGGGAACGAGCAGTACTTC. This chain uses TRBV2 with TRBJ2-7, with D perhaps given as TRBD1 or TRBD2 (6 bases each). Per the germline V gene, CDR1 is SNHLY and CDR2 is FYNNEI. Between the trimmed V and J ends, which lost 6 bases and 5 bases, there was a span of 11 bases. The CDR3 spans 12 residues.